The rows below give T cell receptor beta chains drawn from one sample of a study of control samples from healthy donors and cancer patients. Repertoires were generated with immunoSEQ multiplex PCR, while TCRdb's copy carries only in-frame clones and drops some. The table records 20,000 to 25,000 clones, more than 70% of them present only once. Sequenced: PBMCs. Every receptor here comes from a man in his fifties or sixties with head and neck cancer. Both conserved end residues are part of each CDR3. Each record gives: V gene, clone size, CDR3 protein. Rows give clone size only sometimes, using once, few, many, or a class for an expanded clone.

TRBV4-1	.	CASSQVRTILAGGPQTQYF
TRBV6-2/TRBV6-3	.	CASSRIAGEKYNEQFF
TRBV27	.	CASAWETSYNEQFF
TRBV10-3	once	CAISEGVIGNEQFF
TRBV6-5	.	CASSYGGSSYNEQFF
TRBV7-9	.	CASSLVGGTGVIYTGELFF
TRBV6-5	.	CASSSERGHTDTQYF
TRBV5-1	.	CASSPRQDPYNEQFF
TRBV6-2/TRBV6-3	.	CASSYSAYEQYF
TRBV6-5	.	CASFRQGAYEQFF
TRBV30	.	CAWSVLRGEKLFF
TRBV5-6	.	CASSVGGEAFF
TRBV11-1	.	CASSLLVQGTEAFF
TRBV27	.	CASSPTTRVTAYNEQFF
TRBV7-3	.	CASSTISGSSYNEQFF
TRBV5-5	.	CASSLDRYEQYF
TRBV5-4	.	CASSPPVGGGTYGYTF
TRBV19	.	CASSVQDGAYTIYF
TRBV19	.	CASRSSSIPMNTEAFF
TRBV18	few	CASSLTGQSYNEQFF
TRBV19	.	CASSISRLGANYGYTF
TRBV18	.	CASSPPGESGQFF
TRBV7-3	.	CASSLGEGETQYF
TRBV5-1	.	CASEAVPSSTDTQYF
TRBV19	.	CASSTVDRAYSPLHF
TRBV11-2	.	CASSPATRGNYNEQFF
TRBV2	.	CASSRGGQVEQYF
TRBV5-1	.	CASSLSAETNEKLFF
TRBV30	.	CAWNSLNEKLFF
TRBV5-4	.	CASSLGLAESSYNEQFF
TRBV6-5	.	CASSAANYGYTF
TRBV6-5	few	CASSYSPATYEQYF
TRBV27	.	CASSGVAQTEEDQYF
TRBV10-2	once	CASSESASIYGYTF
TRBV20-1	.	CSLGSGQTQYF
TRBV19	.	CASNQGYRDTQYF
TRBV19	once	CASSVTGGSGYGYTF
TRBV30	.	CAWSPTRSSNEQFF
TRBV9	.	CASSVDLQGAHEQFF
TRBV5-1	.	CASSPSNTEAFF
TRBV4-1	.	CASSQDTFNQPQHF
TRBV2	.	CASRRDNNQPQHF
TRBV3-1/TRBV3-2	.	CASSSIRDTLLPEAFF
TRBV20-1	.	CSASSLAGSWDTQYF
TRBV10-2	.	CASRGLARAGDTQYF
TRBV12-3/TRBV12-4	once	CAVSRWLGTEAFF
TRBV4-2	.	CASSQILKETQYF
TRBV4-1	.	CASSQEFYTEAFF
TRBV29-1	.	CSVPGLAGPRSYNEQFF
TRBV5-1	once	CASRGGVGRGPTGELFF
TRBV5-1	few	CASSPDRANTGELFF
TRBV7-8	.	CASSLAVRGEQFF
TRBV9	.	CASSEGTVQSGYEQYF
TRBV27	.	CASSSGPSQPQHF
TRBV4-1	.	CASSQDEGAGSGNTIYF